This T cell receptor (beta chain) was obtained from a study of Ad26.COV2.S vaccination and SARS-CoV-2 variants. The wider study: Donor was one of the participants in the Ad26.COV2.S arm of the COV1001 trial. Ad26.COV2.S was injected intramuscularly once or twice, 56 days apart.

Treatment of the sample: some 20 received Ad26.COV2.S at low or high dose, single or two shots; about 5 received placebo; per-sample allocation not given. Day 63 following the first vaccine or placebo injection was when the samples were taken. An 18-55-year-old adult in Boston served as donor. V shed 3 bases and J 1 base; nucleotides not matched to a gene: 9. CDR3 length equals 17 residues. Germline V gene sequence: CDR1 SGHAT, CDR2 FQNNGV. Method: immunoSEQ multiplex PCR; TCRdb's copy keeps in-frame clones and lacks some. The data contain hundreds of thousands of clones, 89% of them singletons. The sample here was peripheral blood, taken in a trial of Ad26.COV2.S vaccine versus placebo. The chain combines TRBV11-2 with TRBJ2-1; 7 bases are a match to TRBD2. The sequence was obtained from a person aged 18-65 years who received the Ad26.COV2.S COVID-19 vaccine or a placebo. In DNA form, the CDR3 reads TGTGCCAGCAGCTTGCGGATCTCAGCGGGGTCCTACAATGAGCAGTTCTTC. Its translation is CASSLRISAGSYNEQFF.